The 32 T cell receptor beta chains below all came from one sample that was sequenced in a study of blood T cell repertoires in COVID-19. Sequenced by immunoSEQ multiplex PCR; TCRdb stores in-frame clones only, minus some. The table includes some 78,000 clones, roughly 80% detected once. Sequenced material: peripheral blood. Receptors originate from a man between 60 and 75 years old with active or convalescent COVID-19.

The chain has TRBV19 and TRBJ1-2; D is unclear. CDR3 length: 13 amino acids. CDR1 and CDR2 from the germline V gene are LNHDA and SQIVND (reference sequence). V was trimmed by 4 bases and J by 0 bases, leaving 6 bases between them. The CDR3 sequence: CASSKRTNYGYTF. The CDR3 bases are TGTGCCAGTAGTAAGCGGACTAACTATGGCTACACCTTC.

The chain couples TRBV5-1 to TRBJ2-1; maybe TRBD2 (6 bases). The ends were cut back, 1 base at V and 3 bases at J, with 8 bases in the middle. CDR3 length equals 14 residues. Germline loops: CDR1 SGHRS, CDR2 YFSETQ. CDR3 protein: CASSLTSYYNEQFF. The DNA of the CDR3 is TGCGCCAGCAGCTTGACTAGCTACTACAATGAGCAGTTCTTC.

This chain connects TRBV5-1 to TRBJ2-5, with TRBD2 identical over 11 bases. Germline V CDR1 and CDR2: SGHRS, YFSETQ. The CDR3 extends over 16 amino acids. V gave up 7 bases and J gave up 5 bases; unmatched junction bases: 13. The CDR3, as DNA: TGCGCCAGCCGCTCAGGACAGGGACTAGCGGTGGAGACCCAGTACTTC. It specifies CASRSGQGLAVETQYF.

This CDR3 is CASSLYGTSPNEQFF. The CDR3 nucleotides read TGTGCCAGCAGCTTATACGGGACTAGCCCCAATGAGCAGTTCTTC. The chain employs TRBV7-2 and TRBJ2-1; 9 bases align to TRBD2. The CDR3 runs 15 residues. The V gene's germline CDR1 is SGHTA and CDR2 FQGNSA. J was trimmed by 6 bases and V by 2 bases; bases with no gene match: 5.

The DNA for the CDR3 is TGTGCCAGCTCACTAGGACCGGGACAGGCAAACTATGGCTACACCTTC. Translating it yields CASSLGPGQANYGYTF. The rearrangement joins TRBV18 to TRBJ1-2; 8 bases are shared with TRBD1. The CDR3 is made up of 16 amino acids. V was pared by 4 bases and J by 2 bases, with 9 bases of the junction left unmatched. The germline gives CDR1 KGHSH, CDR2 LQKENI.

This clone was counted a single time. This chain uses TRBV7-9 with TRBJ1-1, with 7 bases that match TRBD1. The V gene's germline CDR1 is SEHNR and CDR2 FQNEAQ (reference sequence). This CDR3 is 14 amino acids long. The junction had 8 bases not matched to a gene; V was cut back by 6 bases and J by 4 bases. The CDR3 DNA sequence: TGTGCCAGCAGACGAAGACAGGGTGCCACTGAAGCTTTCTTT. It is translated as CASRRRQGATEAFF.

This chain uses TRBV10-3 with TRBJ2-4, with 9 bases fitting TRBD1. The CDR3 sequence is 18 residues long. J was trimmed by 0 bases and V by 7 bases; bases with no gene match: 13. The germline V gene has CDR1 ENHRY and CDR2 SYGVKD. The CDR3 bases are TGTGCCATCACCATGGAGGGACAGGGTAAACTAGCCAAAAACATTCAGTACTTC. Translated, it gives CAITMEGQGKLAKNIQYF.

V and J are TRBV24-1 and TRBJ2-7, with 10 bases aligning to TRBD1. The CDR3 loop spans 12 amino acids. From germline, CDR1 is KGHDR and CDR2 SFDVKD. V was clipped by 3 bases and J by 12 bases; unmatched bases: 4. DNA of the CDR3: TGTGCCACCAGTGATGACAGGGGGCCCCTGTACTTC. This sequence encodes CATSDDRGPLYF.

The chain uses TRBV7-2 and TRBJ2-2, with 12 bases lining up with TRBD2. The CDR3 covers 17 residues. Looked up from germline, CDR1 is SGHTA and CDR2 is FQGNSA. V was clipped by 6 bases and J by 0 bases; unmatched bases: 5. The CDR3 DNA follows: TGTGCCAGCAGGCCGACTAGCGGGGGACCGAACACCGGGGAGCTGTTTTTT. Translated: CASRPTSGGPNTGELFF.

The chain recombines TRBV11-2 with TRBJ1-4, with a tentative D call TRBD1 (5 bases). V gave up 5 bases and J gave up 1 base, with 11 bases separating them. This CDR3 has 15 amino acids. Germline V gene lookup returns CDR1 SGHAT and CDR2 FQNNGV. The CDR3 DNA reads TGTGCCAGCAGCCAAGGCCAGGGAACTAATGAAAAACTGTTTTTT. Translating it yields CASSQGQGTNEKLFF.

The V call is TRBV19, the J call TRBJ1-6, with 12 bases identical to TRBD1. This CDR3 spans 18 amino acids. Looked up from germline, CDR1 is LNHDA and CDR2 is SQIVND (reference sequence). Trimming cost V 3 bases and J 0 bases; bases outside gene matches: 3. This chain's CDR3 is CASSMGTGGGSYNSPLHF. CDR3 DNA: TGTGCCAGTAGTATGGGGACAGGGGGCGGCTCCTATAATTCACCCCTCCACTTT. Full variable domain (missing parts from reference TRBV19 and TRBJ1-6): DGGITQSPKYLFRKEGQNVTLSCEQNLNHDAMYWYRQDPGQGLRLIYYSQIVNDFQKGDIAEGYSVSREKKESFPLTVTSAQKNPTAFYLCASSMGTGGGSYNSPLHFGNGTRLTVT.

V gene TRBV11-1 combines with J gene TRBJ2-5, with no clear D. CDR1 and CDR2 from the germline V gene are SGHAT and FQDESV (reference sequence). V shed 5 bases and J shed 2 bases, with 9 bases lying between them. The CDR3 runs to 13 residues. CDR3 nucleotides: TGTGCCAGCAGCCCCCCCCCTCAAGAGACCCAGTACTTC. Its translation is CASSPPPQETQYF.

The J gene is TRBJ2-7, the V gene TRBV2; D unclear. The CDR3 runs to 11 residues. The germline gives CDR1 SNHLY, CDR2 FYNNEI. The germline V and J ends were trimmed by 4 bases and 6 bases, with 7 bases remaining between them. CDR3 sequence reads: CASSGRSEQYF. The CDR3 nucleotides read TGTGCCAGCAGTGGTAGAAGCGAGCAGTACTTC.

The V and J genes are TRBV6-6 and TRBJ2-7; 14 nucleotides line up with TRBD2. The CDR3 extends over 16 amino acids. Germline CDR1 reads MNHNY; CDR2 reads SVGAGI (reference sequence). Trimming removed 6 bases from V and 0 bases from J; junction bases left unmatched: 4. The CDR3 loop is CASSPGLAGGSYEQYF. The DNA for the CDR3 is TGTGCCAGCAGCCCCGGACTAGCGGGGGGCTCCTACGAGCAGTACTTC.

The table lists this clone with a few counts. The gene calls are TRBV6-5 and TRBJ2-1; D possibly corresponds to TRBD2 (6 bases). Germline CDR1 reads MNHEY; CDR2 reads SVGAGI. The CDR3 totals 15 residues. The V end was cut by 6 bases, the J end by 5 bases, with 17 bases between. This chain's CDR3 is CASSWGDFSHNEQFF. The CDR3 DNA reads TGTGCCAGCAGCTGGGGGGACTTCTCTCACAATGAGCAGTTCTTC.

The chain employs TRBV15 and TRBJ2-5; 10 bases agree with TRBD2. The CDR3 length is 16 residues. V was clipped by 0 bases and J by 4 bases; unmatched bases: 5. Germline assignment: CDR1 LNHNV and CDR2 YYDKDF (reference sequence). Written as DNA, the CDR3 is TGTGCCACCAGCAGAGATCCAGCGGGGGGGCTAGAGACCCAGTACTTC. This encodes CATSRDPAGGLETQYF.

DNA for the CDR3: TGTGCCAGTAGTATAACAGGGATCGGCGAAAAACTGTTTTTT. Protein: CASSITGIGEKLFF. The rearrangement links TRBV19 to TRBJ1-4; the D gene is possibly TRBD1 (6 bases). The length of the CDR3 is 14 residues. V was shortened by 2 bases and J by 8 bases, with 12 bases between the two germline ends. Germline V CDR1 and CDR2: LNHDA, SQIVND (reference sequence).

The CDR3 DNA is TGTGCCAGCAGCCCTGGACAGGCAACTAATGAAAAACTGTTTTTT. It is translated as CASSPGQATNEKLFF. The chain carries TRBV7-6 and TRBJ1-4; 7 positions match TRBD1. CDR1 is SGHVS, CDR2 FNYEAQ, per germline. This CDR3 has 15 residues. J was trimmed by 0 bases and V by 5 bases; bases with no gene match: 3. The full variable domain, completed using reference TRBV7-6 and TRBJ1-4, is GAGVSQSPRYKVTKRGQDVALRCDPISGHVSLYWYRQALGQGPEFLTYFNYEAQQDKSGLPNDRFSAERPEGSISTLTIQRTEQRDSAMYRCASSPGQATNEKLFFGSGTQLSVL.

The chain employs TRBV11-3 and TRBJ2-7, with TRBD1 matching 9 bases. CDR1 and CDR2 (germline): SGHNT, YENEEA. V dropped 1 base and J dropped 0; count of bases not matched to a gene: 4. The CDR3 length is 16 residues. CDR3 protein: CASSLAGQGSSYEQYF. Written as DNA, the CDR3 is TGTGCCAGCAGCTTAGCGGGACAGGGAAGCTCCTACGAGCAGTACTTC.

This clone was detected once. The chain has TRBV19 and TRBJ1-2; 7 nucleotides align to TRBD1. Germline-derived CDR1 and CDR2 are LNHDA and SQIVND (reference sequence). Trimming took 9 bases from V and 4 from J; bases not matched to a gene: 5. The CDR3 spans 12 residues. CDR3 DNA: TGTGCCAGCACGGACAGGTCCTATGGCTACACCTTC. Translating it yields CASTDRSYGYTF.

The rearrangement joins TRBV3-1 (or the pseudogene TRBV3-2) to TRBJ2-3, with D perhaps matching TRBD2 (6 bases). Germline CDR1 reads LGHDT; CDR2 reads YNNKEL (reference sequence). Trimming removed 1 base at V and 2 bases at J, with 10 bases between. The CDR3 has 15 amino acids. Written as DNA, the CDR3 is TGTGCCAGCAGCCAAGCGGGACTTCTCACAGATACGCAGTATTTT. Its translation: CASSQAGLLTDTQYF.

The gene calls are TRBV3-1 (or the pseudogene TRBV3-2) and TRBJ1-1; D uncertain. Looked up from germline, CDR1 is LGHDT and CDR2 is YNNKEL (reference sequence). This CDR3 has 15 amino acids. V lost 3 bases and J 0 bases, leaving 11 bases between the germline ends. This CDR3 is CASSQRTQMNTEAFF. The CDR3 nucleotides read TGTGCCAGCAGCCAGAGGACTCAGATGAACACTGAAGCTTTCTTT.

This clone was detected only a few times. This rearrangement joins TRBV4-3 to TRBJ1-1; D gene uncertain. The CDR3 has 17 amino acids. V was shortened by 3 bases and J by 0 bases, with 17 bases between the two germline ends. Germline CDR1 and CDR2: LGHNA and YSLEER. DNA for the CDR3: TGCGCCAGCAGCCAGGACGGTGAGACTATAATGAACACTGAAGCTTTCTTT. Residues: CASSQDGETIMNTEAFF.

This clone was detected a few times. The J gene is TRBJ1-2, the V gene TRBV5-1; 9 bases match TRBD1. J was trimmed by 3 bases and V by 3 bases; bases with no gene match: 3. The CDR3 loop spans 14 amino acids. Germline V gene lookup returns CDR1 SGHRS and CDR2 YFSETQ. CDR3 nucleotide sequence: TGCGCCAGCAGCTCCGGGACAGGGCACTATGGCTACACCTTC. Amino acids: CASSSGTGHYGYTF.

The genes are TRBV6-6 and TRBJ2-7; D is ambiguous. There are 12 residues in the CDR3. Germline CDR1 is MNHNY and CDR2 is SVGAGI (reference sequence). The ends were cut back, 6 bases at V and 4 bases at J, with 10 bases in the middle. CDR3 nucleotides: TGTGCCAGCAGCCCGCAGATTTACGAGCAGTACTTC. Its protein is CASSPQIYEQYF.

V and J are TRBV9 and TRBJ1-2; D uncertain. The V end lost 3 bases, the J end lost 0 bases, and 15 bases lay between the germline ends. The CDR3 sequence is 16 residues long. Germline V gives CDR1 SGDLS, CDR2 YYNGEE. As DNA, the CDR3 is TGTGCCAGCAGCGAAGGCGGAGGATTCTCTAACTATGGCTACACCTTC. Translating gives CASSEGGGFSNYGYTF.

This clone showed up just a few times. The CDR3, as DNA: TGTGCCAGCAGCTCGACAGGGGGAAGTCGGGAATCAGGCGGTGGCTACACCTTC. Translated, it gives CASSSTGGSRESGGGYTF. This chain connects TRBV3-1 (or the pseudogene TRBV3-2) to TRBJ1-2; 9 nucleotides line up with TRBD1. Germline V gene data show CDR1 as LGHDT and CDR2 as YNNKEL (reference sequence). J was trimmed by 7 bases and V by 5 bases; bases with no gene match: 20. The CDR3 sequence is 18 residues long.

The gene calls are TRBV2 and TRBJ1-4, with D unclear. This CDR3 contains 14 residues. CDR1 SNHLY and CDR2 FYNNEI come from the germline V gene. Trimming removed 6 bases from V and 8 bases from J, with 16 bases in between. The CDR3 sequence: CASSAAPEGEKLFF. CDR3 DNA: TGTGCCAGCAGCGCTGCCCCCGAGGGAGAAAAACTGTTTTTT.

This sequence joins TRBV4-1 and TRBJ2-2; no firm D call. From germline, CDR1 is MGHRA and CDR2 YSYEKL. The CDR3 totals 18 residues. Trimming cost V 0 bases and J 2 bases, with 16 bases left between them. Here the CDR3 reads CASSQDGPETFNTGELFF. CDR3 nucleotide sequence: TGCGCCAGCAGCCAAGATGGGCCAGAAACTTTTAACACCGGGGAGCTGTTTTTT.

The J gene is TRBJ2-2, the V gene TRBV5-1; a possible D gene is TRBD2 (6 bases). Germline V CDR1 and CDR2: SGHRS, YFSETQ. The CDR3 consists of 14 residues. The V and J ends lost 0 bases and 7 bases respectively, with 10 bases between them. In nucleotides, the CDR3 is TGCGCCAGCAGCTTGGATCGAGCGGGCGGGGAGCTGTTTTTT. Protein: CASSLDRAGGELFF. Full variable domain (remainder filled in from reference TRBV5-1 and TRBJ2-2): KAGVTQTPRYLIKTRGQQVTLSCSPISGHRSVSWYQQTPGQGLQFLFEYFSETQRNKGNFPGRFSGRQFSNSRSEMNVSTLELGDSALYLCASSLDRAGGELFFGEGSRLTVL.

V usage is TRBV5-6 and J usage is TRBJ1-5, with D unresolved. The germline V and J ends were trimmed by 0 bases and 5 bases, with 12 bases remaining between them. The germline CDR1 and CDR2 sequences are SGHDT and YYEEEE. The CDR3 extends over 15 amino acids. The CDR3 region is CASSLGREVDQPQHF. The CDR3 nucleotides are TGTGCCAGCAGCTTGGGGAGGGAGGTAGATCAGCCCCAGCATTTT.

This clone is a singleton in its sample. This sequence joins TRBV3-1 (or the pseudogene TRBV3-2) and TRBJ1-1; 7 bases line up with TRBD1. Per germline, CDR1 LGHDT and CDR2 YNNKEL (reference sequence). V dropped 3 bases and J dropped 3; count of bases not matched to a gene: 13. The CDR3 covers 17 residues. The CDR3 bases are TGTGCCAGCAGCCACGCCGACAGGGTTCTTTGCTACACTGAAGCTTTCTTT. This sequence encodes CASSHADRVLCYTEAFF.